The 22 T cell receptor beta chains presented below share a single source sample, sequenced in a study of identical twins. TCRdb reprocessed the 5' RACE reads via MiXCR and lists one record per CDR3 protein. The table has around 370,000 distinct CDR3 sequences, 8.5% to 10% seen once; the top ten hold roughly 8.9%. The sequenced material came from naive T cells sorted from blood. The source of these receptors is a woman aged 45-65 years in good health.

This clonotype was recorded many times. This chain uses TRBV20-1 with TRBJ1-2, with TRBD1 matching over 8 bases. Germline CDR1 is DFQATT and CDR2 is SNEGSKA (reference sequence). V lost 6 bases to trimming and J lost 7 bases; unmatched junction nucleotides: 4. This CDR3 contains 11 residues. CDR3 in DNA: TGCAGTGCCCGGACAGGGCCTGGCTACACCTTC. Its protein product is CSARTGPGYTF.

In this sample, this clonotype turned up a few times. The chain employs TRBV29-1 and TRBJ2-5, with TRBD2 matching over 10 bases. The CDR3 is 14 amino acids. The V gene end was trimmed by 4 bases and the J gene end by 6 bases; junction bases not matched to a gene: 8. In germline, CDR1 is SQVTM, CDR2 ANQGSEA. CDR3: CSVALAGASQTQYF. CDR3 sequence (DNA): TGCAGCGTTGCTCTAGCGGGAGCGTCGCAGACCCAGTACTTC.

This clonotype has just a few counts. V usage is TRBV7-7 and J usage is TRBJ2-5; tentative D call: TRBD1 (5 bases). The CDR3 sequence is 15 residues long. V was clipped by 1 base and J by 0 bases, with 9 bases between them. The germline V gene has CDR1 SSHAT and CDR2 FNYEAQ (reference sequence). The CDR3 spells CASSLGSRDQETQYF. The CDR3 nucleotides are TGTGCCAGCAGCTTAGGCAGCAGGGACCAAGAGACCCAGTACTTC.

CDR3 coding DNA: TGCGCCAGCAGCTTGGGGGGACCACCGGGAAACATTCAGTACTTC. This translates into CASSLGGPPGNIQYF. The chain uses TRBV5-1 and TRBJ2-4; D could derive from TRBD1 or TRBD2 (5 bases each). This CDR3 has 15 amino acids. Germline loops: CDR1 SGHRS, CDR2 YFSETQ. Trimming removed 0 bases from V and 6 bases from J, with 13 bases in between.

This clonotype was detected a few times. The J gene is TRBJ2-7, the V gene TRBV20-1, with TRBD1 identical over 7 bases. CDR1 DFQATT and CDR2 SNEGSKA come from the germline V gene (reference sequence). V was pared by 2 bases and J by 4 bases, with 11 bases of the junction left unmatched. This CDR3 is 15 amino acids long. CDR3 in amino acids: CSARKGAIVGYEQYF. The DNA for the CDR3 is TGCAGTGCTAGAAAGGGGGCAATCGTTGGATACGAGCAGTACTTC.

This clonotype was picked up many times. The J gene is TRBJ2-5, the V gene TRBV29-1; 8 bases are a match to TRBD1. Germline CDR1 reads SQVTM; CDR2 reads ANQGSEA. The CDR3 is 15 residues long. V gave up 1 base and J gave up 0 bases; unmatched junction bases: 4. The CDR3 DNA follows: TGCAGCGTTGAAGGTTTGGACAGGGACCAAGAGACCCAGTACTTC. This translates into CSVEGLDRDQETQYF.

This clonotype occurred many times. The chain employs TRBV5-1 and TRBJ2-1; 8 bases map to TRBD1. The germline V gene has CDR1 SGHRS and CDR2 YFSETQ. Trimming removed 0 bases from V and 3 bases from J; junction bases left unmatched: 8. The CDR3 covers 17 residues. CDR3 in DNA: TGCGCCAGCAGCTTGGGTGCAGGACAGGGTATCTACAATGAGCAGTTCTTC. Its protein product is CASSLGAGQGIYNEQFF.

The chain links TRBV2 to TRBJ2-1; 10 nucleotides match TRBD2. Germline V gives CDR1 SNHLY, CDR2 FYNNEI. V shed 6 bases, J shed 5 bases, and the junction held 10 bases outside the gene matches. The CDR3 runs to 16 residues. This chain's CDR3 is CASRATGTSVNNEQFF. The CDR3 region has the DNA TGTGCCAGCAGGGCGACCGGGACTAGCGTAAACAATGAGCAGTTCTTC.

This chain links TRBV7-2 with TRBJ2-5; 11 nucleotides match TRBD2. The CDR3 is 15 residues long. The trim removed 5 bases at V and 2 bases at J, leaving 4 bases unmatched. Germline CDR1 reads SGHTA; CDR2 reads FQGNSA. In DNA, the CDR3 is TGTGCCAGCAGCATCGGGACTAGCGGACAAGAGACCCAGTACTTC. Translation: CASSIGTSGQETQYF.

The rearrangement joins TRBV7-9 to TRBJ2-2, with D maybe TRBD2 (6 bases). Deletions cut 5 bases from V and 6 bases from J, with 16 bases between. Germline values: CDR1 SEHNR, CDR2 FQNEAQ (reference sequence). The CDR3 runs 15 residues. The CDR3 nucleotides are TGTGCCAGCAGCCTAGGGCTAGCGTTTCCCGGGGAGCTGTTTTTT. Translating it yields CASSLGLAFPGELFF. The whole variable domain, filled in from reference TRBV7-9 and TRBJ2-2, reads DTGVSQNPRHKITKRGQNVTFRCDPISEHNRLYWYRQTLGQGPEFLTYFQNEAQLEKSRLLSDRFSAERPKGSFSTLEIQRTEQGDSAMYLCASSLGLAFPGELFFGEGSRLTVL.

This clonotype came up a few times. The chain has TRBV4-1 and TRBJ1-6; D unresolved. V was cut by 2 bases and J by 9 bases, with 17 bases left in between. This CDR3 region has 16 residues. CDR1 and CDR2 from the germline V gene are MGHRA and YSYEKL. CDR3 loop: CASSQPRSGIGSPLHF. CDR3 DNA sequence: TGCGCCAGCAGCCAACCACGATCGGGAATCGGTTCACCCCTCCACTTT.

This clonotype showed up just once. J is TRBJ2-5 and V is TRBV5-1; TRBD1 agrees at 9 bases. The CDR3 is 17 residues long. Germline CDR1 and CDR2: SGHRS and YFSETQ. V shed 4 bases and J 5 bases; nucleotides not matched to a gene: 15. CDR3 sequence: CASSLRGQGGYLETQYF. CDR3 nucleotide sequence: TGCGCCAGCAGCCTCCGGGGACAGGGAGGTTATTTGGAGACCCAGTACTTC.

This clonotype was seen a few times. The CDR3 loop reads CSVEDPEGSYGYTF. CDR3 in DNA: TGCAGCGTTGAAGATCCGGAGGGCAGTTATGGCTACACCTTC. The V call is TRBV29-1, the J call TRBJ1-2, with D hard to call. Deletions cut 0 bases from V and 5 bases from J, with 13 bases between. The CDR3 runs 14 residues. CDR1 and CDR2 (germline): SQVTM, ANQGSEA.

This chain joins TRBV25-1 and TRBJ2-7, with D possibly TRBD2 on 5 matching bases. From germline, CDR1 is MGHDK and CDR2 SYGVNS. The CDR3 length is 17 residues. V lost 7 bases and J lost 2, with 24 bases in between. The CDR3 region is CASTGGPLTTKTYEQYF. The CDR3 DNA sequence: TGTGCCAGCACCGGAGGCCCTCTTACGACAAAAACCTACGAGCAGTACTTC.

This clonotype has more than one count but fewer than ten. J is TRBJ2-3 and V is TRBV5-1; 10 positions match TRBD2. Germline V CDR1 and CDR2: SGHRS, YFSETQ. V was clipped by 4 bases and J by 4 bases; unmatched bases: 15. The CDR3 is 18 residues long. The CDR3 DNA is TGCGCCAGCAGCGAGAGTCGAGCTAGCGGGAGACGGGCAGATACGCAGTATTTT. Its protein product is CASSESRASGRRADTQYF.

The table lists this clonotype with a few counts. This chain connects TRBV29-1 to TRBJ2-7; 11 nucleotides align to TRBD2. The germline gives CDR1 SQVTM, CDR2 ANQGSEA. The CDR3 is made up of 13 amino acids. After removal of 6 bases from V and 7 bases from J, the junction contained 8 bases not matched to a gene. The CDR3 region has the DNA TGCAGCGTGACTAGCGGGATTGTGGGTGAGCAGTACTTC. This gives the protein CSVTSGIVGEQYF.

This clonotype was seen a few times. The V call is TRBV10-3, the J call TRBJ2-3; D is possibly TRBD2 (5 bases). Germline assignment: CDR1 ENHRY and CDR2 SYGVKD. CDR3 length: 19 residues. V lost 3 bases to trimming and J lost 4 bases, with 26 bases between them. The CDR3 loop reads CAISDSRVGLGGRADTQYF. The CDR3 DNA sequence: TGTGCCATCAGTGACTCGAGGGTCGGCCTAGGTGGAAGGGCAGATACGCAGTATTTT.

This clonotype was counted at least ten times. The chain couples TRBV12-3 or TRBV12-4 to TRBJ2-7, with 7 nucleotides matching TRBD2. The CDR3 contains 12 residues. The V segment lost 10 bases and the J segment 3 bases; nucleotides outside the gene matches: 6. Here the CDR3 DNA reads TGTGCCACCGGGGGGACTCTCTACGAGCAGTACTTC. Protein product: CATGGTLYEQYF.

The V call is TRBV4-1, the J call TRBJ2-3, with D possibly TRBD2 on 6 matching bases. The germline V gene encodes CDR1 MGHRA and CDR2 YSYEKL. This CDR3 contains 14 residues. V was clipped by 3 bases and J by 1 base, with 8 bases between them. CDR3 residues: CASSHGGGTDTQYF. CDR3 coding DNA: TGCGCCAGCAGCCACGGGGGTGGCACAGATACGCAGTATTTT.

This clonotype was found many times. This chain links TRBV20-1 with TRBJ1-6; TRBD1 aligns across 7 bases. Germline values: CDR1 DFQATT, CDR2 SNEGSKA (reference sequence). Trimming cost V 0 bases and J 7 bases; bases outside gene matches: 9. This CDR3 has 16 amino acids. CDR3 nucleotides: TGCAGTGCTAGAGATCCCCGACAGGGCCTAAATTCACCCCTCCACTTT. Translated: CSARDPRQGLNSPLHF.

The CDR3 DNA reads TGTGCCAGCAGCTTCAGCTATTACACCGGGGAGCTGTTTTTT. Residues: CASSFSYYTGELFF. The genes are TRBV7-7 and TRBJ2-2; D not resolved. V was pared by 3 bases and J by 3 bases, with 8 bases between. Looked up from germline, CDR1 is SSHAT and CDR2 is FNYEAQ (reference sequence). The CDR3 is made up of 14 amino acids.

This clonotype was found many times. This chain links TRBV3-1 with TRBJ2-3; the D is unclear. CDR1 is LGHDT and CDR2 is YNNKEL in the germline V gene (reference sequence). The CDR3 is made up of 15 amino acids. V was shortened by 0 bases and J by 4 bases, with 11 bases between the two germline ends. CDR3 amino acids: CASSQDPLGPDTQYF. CDR3 in DNA: TGTGCCAGCAGCCAAGACCCATTAGGGCCAGATACGCAGTATTTT.